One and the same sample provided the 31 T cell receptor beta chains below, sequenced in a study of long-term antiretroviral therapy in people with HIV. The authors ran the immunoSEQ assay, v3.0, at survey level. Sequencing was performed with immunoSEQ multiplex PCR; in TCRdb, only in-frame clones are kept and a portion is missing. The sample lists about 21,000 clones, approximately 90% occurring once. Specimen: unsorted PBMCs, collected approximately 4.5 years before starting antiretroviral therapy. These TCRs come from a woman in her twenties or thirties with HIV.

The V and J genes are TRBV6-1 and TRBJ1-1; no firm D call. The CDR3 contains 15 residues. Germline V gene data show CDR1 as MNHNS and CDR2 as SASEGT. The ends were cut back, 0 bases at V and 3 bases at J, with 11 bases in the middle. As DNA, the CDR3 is TGTGCCAGCAGTGAAGCCCCCAAGGCGGACACTGAAGCTTTCTTT. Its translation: CASSEAPKADTEAFF.

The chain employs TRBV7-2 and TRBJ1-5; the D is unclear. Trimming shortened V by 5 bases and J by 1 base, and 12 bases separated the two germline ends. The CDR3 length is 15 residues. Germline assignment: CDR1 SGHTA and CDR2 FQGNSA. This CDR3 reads CASSPRAGSNQPQHF. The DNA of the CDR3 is TGTGCCAGCAGCCCCCGGGCGGGGAGCAATCAGCCCCAGCATTTT. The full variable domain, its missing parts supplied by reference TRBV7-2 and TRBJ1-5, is GAGVSQSPSNKVTEKGKDVELRCDPISGHTALYWYRQSLGQGLEFLIYFQGNSAPDKSGLPSDRFSAERTGGSVSTLTIQRTQQEDSAVYLCASSPRAGSNQPQHFGDGTRLSIL.

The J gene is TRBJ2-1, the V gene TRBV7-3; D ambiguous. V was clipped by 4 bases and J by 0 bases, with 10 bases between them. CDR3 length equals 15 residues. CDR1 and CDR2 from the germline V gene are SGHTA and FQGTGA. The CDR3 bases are TGTGCCAGCAGCTCTACGGATAGCTCCTACAATGAGCAGTTCTTC. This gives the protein CASSSTDSSYNEQFF.

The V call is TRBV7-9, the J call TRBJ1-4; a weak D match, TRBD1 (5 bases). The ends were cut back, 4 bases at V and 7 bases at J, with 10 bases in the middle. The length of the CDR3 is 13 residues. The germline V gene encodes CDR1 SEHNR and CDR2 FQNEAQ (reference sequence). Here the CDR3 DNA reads TGTGCCAGCAGCTCCACGGGGCGTGAAAAACTGTTTTTT. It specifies CASSSTGREKLFF.

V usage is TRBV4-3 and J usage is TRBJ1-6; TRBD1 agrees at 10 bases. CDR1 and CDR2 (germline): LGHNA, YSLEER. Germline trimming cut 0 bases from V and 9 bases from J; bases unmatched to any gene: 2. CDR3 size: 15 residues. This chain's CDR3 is CASSQDRTGGSPLHF. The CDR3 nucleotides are TGCGCCAGCAGCCAAGATCGGACAGGGGGTTCACCCCTCCACTTT.

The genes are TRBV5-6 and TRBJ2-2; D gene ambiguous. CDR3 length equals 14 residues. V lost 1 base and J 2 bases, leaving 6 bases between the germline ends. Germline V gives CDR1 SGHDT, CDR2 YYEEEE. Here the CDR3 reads CASSLPRNTGELFF. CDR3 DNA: TGTGCCAGCAGCTTGCCCCGAAACACCGGGGAGCTGTTTTTT.

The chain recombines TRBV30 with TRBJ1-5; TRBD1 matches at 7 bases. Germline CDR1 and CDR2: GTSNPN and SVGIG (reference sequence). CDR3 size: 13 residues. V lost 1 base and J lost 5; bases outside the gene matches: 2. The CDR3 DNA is TGTGCCTGGAGTGGACAGGGAGATCAGCCCCAGCATTTT. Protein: CAWSGQGDQPQHF.

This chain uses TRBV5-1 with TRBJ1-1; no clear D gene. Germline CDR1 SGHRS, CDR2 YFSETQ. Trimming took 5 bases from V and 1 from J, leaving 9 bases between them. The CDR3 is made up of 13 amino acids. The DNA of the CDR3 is TGCGCCAGCAGGGCAGGTTCGAACACTGAAGCTTTCTTT. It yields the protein CASRAGSNTEAFF.

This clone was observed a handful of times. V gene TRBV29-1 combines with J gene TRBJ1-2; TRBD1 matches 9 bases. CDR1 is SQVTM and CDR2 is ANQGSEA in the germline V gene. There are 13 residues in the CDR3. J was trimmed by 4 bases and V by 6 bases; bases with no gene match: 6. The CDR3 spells CSVGTGTTYGYTF. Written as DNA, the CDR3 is TGCAGCGTCGGGACAGGGACAACCTATGGCTACACCTTC.

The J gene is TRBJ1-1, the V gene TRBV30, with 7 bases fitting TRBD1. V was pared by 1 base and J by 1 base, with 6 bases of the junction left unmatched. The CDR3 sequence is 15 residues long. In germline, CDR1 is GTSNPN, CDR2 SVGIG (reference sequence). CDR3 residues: CAWSALGQANTEAFF. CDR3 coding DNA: TGTGCCTGGAGTGCTCTCGGACAGGCGAACACTGAAGCTTTCTTT.

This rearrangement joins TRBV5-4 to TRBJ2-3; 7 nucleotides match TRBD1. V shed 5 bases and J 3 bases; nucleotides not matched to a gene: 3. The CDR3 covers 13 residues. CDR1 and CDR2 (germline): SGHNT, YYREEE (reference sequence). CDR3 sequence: CASSEQGTDTQYF. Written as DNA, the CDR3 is TGTGCCAGCAGTGAACAGGGGACAGATACGCAGTATTTT.

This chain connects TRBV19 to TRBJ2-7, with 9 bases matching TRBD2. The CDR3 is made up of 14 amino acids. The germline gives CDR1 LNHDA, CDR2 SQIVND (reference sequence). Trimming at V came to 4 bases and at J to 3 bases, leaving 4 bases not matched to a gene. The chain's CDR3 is CASSNGGGDYEQYF. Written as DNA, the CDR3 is TGTGCCAGTAGTAATGGCGGGGGGGACTACGAGCAGTACTTC. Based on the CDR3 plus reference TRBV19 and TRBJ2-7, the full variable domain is DGGITQSPKYLFRKEGQNVTLSCEQNLNHDAMYWYRQDPGQGLRLIYYSQIVNDFQKGDIAEGYSVSREKKESFPLTVTSAQKNPTAFYLCASSNGGGDYEQYFGPGTRLTVT.

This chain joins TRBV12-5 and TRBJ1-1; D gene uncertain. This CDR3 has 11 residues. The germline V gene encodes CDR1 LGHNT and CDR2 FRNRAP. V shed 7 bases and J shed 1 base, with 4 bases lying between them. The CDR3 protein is CASAPNTEAFF. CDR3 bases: TGTGCTAGTGCCCCGAACACTGAAGCTTTCTTT. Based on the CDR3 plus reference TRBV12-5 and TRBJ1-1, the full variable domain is DARVTQTPRHKVTEMGQEVTMRCQPILGHNTVFWYRQTMMQGLELLAYFRNRAPLDDSGMPKDRFSAEMPDATLATLKIQPSEPRDSAVYFCASAPNTEAFFGQGTRLTVV.

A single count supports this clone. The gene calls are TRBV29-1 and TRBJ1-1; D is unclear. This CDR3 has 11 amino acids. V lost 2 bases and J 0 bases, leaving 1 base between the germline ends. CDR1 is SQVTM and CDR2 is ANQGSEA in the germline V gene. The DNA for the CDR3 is TGCAGCGTTGAATTGAACACTGAAGCTTTCTTT. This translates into CSVELNTEAFF.

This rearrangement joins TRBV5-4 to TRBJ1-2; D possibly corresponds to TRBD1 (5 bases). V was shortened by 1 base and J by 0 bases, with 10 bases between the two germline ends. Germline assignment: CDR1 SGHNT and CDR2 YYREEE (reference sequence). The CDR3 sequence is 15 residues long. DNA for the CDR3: TGTGCCAGCAGCTTGAATAGGGGAGCTAACTATGGCTACACCTTC. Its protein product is CASSLNRGANYGYTF.

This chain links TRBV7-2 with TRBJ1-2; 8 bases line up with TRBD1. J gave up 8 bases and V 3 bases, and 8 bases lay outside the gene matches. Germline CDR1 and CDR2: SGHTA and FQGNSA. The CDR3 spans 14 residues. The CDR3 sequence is CASSLYRGSGGYTF. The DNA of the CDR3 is TGTGCCAGCAGCTTGTACAGGGGGAGTGGCGGCTACACCTTC.

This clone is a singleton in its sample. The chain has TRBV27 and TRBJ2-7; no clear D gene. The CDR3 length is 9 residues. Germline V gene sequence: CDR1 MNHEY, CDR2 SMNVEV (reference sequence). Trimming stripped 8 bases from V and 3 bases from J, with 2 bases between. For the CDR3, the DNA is TGTGCCAGCGGCTACGAGCAGTACTTC. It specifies CASGYEQYF.

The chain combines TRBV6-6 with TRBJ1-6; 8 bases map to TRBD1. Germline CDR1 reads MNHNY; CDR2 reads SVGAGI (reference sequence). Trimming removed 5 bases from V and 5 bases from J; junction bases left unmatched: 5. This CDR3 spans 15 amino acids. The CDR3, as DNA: TGTGCCAGCAGTCAGGGGGCAAAGAATAATTCACCCCTCCACTTT. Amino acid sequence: CASSQGAKNNSPLHF.

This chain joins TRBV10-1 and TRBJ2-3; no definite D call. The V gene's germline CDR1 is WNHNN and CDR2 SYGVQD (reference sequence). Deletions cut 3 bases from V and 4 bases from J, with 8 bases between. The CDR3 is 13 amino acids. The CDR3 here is CASSEDFADTQYF. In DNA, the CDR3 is TGCGCCAGCAGTGAAGACTTCGCAGATACGCAGTATTTT.

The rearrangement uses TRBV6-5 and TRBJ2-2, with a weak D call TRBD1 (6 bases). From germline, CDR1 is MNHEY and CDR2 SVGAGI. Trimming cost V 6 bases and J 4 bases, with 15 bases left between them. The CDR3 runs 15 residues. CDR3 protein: CASRHPVGGTGELFF. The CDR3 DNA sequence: TGTGCCAGCAGGCATCCGGTAGGGGGCACCGGGGAGCTGTTTTTT.

The CDR3 sequence is CASSEAGDNYEQYF. CDR3 bases: TGTGCCAGCAGTGAAGCGGGCGACAACTACGAGCAGTACTTC. V gene TRBV6-1 combines with J gene TRBJ2-7; D not certain. CDR1 MNHNS and CDR2 SASEGT come from the germline V gene. CDR3 length equals 14 residues. The V gene lost 0 bases and the J gene lost 3 bases, with 9 bases spanning the gap.

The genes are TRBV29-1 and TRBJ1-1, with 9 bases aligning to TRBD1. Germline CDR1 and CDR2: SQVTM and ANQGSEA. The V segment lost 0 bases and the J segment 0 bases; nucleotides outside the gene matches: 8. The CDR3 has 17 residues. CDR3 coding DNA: TGCAGCGTTGAAGATCAGGTCGGGACAGGGATGAACACTGAAGCTTTCTTT. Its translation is CSVEDQVGTGMNTEAFF.

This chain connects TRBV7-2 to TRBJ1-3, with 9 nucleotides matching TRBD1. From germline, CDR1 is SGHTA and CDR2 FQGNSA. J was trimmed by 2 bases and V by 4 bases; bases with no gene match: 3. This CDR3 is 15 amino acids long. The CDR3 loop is CASSSGQGTGNTIYF. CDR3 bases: TGTGCCAGCAGCTCTGGACAGGGGACTGGAAACACCATATATTTT.

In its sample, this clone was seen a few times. The CDR3 sequence is CASSLTGVSPGANVLTF. CDR3 nucleotides: TGCGCCAGCAGCCTTACCGGGGTCTCTCCTGGGGCCAACGTCCTGACTTTC. The rearrangement links TRBV5-1 to TRBJ2-6; TRBD2 might be the D (5 bases). V shed 4 bases and J shed 2 bases, with 16 bases lying between them. CDR3 length equals 17 residues. CDR1 and CDR2 (germline): SGHRS, YFSETQ.

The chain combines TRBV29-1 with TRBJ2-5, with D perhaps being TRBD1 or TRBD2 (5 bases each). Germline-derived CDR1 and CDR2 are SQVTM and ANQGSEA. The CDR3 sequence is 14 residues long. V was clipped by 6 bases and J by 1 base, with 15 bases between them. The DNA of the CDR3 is TGCAGCGTGGTCCCGGGACGTAGCCAAGAGACCCAGTACTTC. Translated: CSVVPGRSQETQYF.

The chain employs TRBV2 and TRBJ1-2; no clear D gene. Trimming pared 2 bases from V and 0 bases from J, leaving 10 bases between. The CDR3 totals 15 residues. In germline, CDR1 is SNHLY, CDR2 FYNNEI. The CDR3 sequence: CASSESDPTNYGYTF. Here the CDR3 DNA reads TGTGCCAGCAGTGAATCGGATCCCACTAACTATGGCTACACCTTC.

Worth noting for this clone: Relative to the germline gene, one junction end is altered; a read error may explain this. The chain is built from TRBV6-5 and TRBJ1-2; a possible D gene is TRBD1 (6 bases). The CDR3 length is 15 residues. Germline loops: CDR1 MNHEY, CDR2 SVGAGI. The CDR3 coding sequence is TGTGCCAGCAGCTACTCGCCGACAGGCGGATATGGCTACACCTTC. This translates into CASSYSPTGGYGYTF.

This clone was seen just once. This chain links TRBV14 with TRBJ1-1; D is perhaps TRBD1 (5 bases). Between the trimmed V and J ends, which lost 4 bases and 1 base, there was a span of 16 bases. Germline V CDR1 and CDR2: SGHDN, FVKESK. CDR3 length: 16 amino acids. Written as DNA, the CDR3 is TGTGCCAGCAGCCCAACTTCAGGGTCGTGGAACACTGAAGCTTTCTTT. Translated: CASSPTSGSWNTEAFF.

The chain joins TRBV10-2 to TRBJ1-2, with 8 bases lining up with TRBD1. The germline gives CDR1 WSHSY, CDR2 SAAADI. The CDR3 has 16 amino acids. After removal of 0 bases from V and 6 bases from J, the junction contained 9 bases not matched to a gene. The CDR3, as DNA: TGCGCCAGCAGTGAGTCGACTCTGTGGACAGGGCATGGCTACACCTTC. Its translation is CASSESTLWTGHGYTF.

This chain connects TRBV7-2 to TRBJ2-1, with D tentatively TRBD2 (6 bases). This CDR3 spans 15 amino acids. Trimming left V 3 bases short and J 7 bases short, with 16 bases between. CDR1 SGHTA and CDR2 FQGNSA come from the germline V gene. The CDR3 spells CASSFPGLTLNEQFF. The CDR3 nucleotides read TGTGCCAGCAGCTTTCCGGGACTGACCCTTAATGAGCAGTTCTTC. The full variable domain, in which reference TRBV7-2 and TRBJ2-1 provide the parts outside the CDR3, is GAGVSQSPSNKVTEKGKDVELRCDPISGHTALYWYRQSLGQGLEFLIYFQGNSAPDKSGLPSDRFSAERTGGSVSTLTIQRTQQEDSAVYLCASSFPGLTLNEQFFGPGTRLTVL.

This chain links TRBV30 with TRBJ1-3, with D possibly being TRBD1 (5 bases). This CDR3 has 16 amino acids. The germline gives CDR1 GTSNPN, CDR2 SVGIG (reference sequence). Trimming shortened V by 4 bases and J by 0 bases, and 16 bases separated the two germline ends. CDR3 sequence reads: CAWTFKTADSGNTIYF. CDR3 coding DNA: TGTGCCTGGACGTTTAAGACAGCAGACTCTGGAAACACCATATATTTT.